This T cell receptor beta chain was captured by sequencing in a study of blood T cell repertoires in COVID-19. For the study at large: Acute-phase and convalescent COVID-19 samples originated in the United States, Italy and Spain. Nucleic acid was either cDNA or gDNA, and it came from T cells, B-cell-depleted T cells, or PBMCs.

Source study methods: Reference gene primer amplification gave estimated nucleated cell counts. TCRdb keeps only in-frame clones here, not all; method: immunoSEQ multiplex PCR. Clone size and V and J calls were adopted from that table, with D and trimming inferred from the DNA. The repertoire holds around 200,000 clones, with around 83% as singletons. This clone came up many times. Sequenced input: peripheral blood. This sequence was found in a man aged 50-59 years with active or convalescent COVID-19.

CDR3 protein: CSVLREPIFGYTF. The CDR3 nucleotides read TGCAGCGTTCTCAGGGAACCTATATTTGGCTACACCTTC. The chain combines TRBV29-1 with TRBJ1-2; perhaps TRBD1 as D (5 bases). In germline, CDR1 is SQVTM, CDR2 ANQGSEA. The CDR3 covers 13 residues. Trimming stripped 5 bases from V and 7 bases from J, with 17 bases between.